This TCR beta chain was recorded in a study of CD8 T cells in ankylosing spondylitis (TCRdb year 2017). About the full investigation: To find TCR variants linked to disease, the study profiled T cell receptor beta repertoires in ankylosing spondylitis patients and healthy donors. The whole study cohort included some 100 healthy donors and 25 ankylosing spondylitis patients. Samples of peripheral blood were taken, and for ankylosing spondylitis patients, synovial fluid was collected as well.

Worth noting for this clonotype: This clone's antigen is unknown. No quality values exist for individual bases; no much larger clone is one base distant.

General conclusions and limits of the study: A CD8+ phenotype was shown by the disease-linked clones, which were found at relatively low frequencies in peripheral blood. A TCR beta motif made up of several highly homologous amino acid variants appeared to be characteristic of blood from ankylosing spondylitis patients. Significant enrichment of the disease-linked clones was reported in matched synovial fluid samples from ankylosing spondylitis patients. Some motif variants had previously been reported in the synovial fluid and blood of reactive arthritis patients, which suggests shared mechanisms of disease initiation.

The CDR3 runs 16 residues from the cysteine to the phenylalanine. The only DNA kept is the CDR3, 48 bases in frame from the first base. A distance of 8 bases separates the germline ends of V and J, which lose 2 bases and 0 bases respectively. CDR1 and CDR2 were assigned from the germline V gene as MNHEY and SVGAGI. Data came from an Illumina HiSeq 2500. Quantitative 5'-RACE with molecular barcodes was used to prepare TCR beta libraries. In the original analysis: A new computational method based on a probabilistic model of VDJ rearrangement was used to identify disease-linked TCR variants. TCRdb reran the public reads through fastp at Q25 and MiXCR, keeping productive beta chains. Rows with one shared CDR3 protein collapse into an entry with the most common genes and DNA. In this record, the V and J calls reflect TCRdb's handling and not the investigators' own analysis. The sample data list 380,000 or so distinct CDR3 sequences, and 20% of these were observed just once. The ten largest clones represent about an eighth of the sample.

This clonotype originated in a male donor with ankylosing spondylitis or in good health (not recorded which). The rearranged chain carries TRBV6-5 and TRBJ2-6, with the D gene uncertain. The sample consisted of blood, either unsorted or a sorted T cell fraction (not recorded which). This receptor has the CDR3 CASSYPAGSGANVLTF. The nucleotide sequence reads TGTGCCAGCAGTTACCCAGCAGGCTCTGGGGCCAACGTCCTGACTTTC.